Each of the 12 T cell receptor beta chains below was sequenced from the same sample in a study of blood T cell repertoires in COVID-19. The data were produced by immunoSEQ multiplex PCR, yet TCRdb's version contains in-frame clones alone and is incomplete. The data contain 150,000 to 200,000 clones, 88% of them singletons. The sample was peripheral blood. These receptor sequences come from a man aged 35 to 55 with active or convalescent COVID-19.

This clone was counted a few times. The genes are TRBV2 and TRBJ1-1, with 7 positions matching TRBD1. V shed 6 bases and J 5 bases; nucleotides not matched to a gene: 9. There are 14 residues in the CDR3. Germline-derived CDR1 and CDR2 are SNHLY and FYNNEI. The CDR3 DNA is TGTGCCAGCAGGATATCGACAGGGTCAACTGAAGCTTTCTTT. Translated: CASRISTGSTEAFF.

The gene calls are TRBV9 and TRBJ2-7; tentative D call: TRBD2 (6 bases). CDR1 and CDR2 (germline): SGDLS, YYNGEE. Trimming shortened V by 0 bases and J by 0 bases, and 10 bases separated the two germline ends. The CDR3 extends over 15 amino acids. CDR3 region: CASSVGPSVSYEQYF. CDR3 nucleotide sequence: TGTGCCAGCAGCGTAGGTCCTAGCGTCTCCTACGAGCAGTACTTC.

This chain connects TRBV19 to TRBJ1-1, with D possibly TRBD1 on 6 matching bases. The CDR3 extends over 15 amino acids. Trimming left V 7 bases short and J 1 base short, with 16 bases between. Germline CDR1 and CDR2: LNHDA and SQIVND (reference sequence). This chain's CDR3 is CASTANWGPNTEAFF. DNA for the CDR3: TGTGCCAGTACCGCTAACTGGGGGCCGAACACTGAAGCTTTCTTT. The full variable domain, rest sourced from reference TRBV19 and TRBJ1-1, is DGGITQSPKYLFRKEGQNVTLSCEQNLNHDAMYWYRQDPGQGLRLIYYSQIVNDFQKGDIAEGYSVSREKKESFPLTVTSAQKNPTAFYLCASTANWGPNTEAFFGQGTRLTVV.

CDR3 protein: CASSRTGGAWDYYEQYF. CDR3 sequence (DNA): TGTGCCAGCAGCCGAACAGGGGGCGCTTGGGATTACTACGAGCAGTACTTC. The chain combines TRBV7-9 with TRBJ2-7; 9 bases line up with TRBD1. The CDR3 totals 17 residues. Losses at the gene ends were 5 bases for V and 3 bases for J; bases not matched to a gene: 14. CDR1 is SEHNR and CDR2 is FQNEAQ in the germline V gene (reference sequence).

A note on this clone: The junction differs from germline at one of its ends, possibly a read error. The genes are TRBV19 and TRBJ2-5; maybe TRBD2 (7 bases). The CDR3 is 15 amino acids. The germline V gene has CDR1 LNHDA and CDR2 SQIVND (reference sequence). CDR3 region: CASSIGGDAQETQYF. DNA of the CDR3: TGTGCCAGTAGCATAGGGGGGGACGCACAAGAGACCCAGTACTTC. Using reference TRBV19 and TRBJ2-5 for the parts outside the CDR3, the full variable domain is DGGITQSPKYLFRKEGQNVTLSCEQNLNHDAMYWYRQDPGQGLRLIYYSQIVNDFQKGDIAEGYSVSREKKESFPLTVTSAQKNPTAFYLCASSIGGDAQETQYFGPGTRLLVL.

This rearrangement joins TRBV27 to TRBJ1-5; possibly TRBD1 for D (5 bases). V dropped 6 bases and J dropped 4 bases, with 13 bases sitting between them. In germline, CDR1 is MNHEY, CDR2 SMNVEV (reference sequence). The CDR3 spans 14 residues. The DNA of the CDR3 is TGTGCCAGCAGGGGGCGACGACCGAATCAGCCCCAGCATTTT. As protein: CASRGRRPNQPQHF.

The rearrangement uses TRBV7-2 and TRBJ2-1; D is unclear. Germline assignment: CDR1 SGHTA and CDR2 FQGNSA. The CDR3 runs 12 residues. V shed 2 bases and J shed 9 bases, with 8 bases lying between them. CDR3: CASSLSVTEQFF. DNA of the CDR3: TGTGCCAGCAGCTTATCAGTAACTGAGCAGTTCTTC.

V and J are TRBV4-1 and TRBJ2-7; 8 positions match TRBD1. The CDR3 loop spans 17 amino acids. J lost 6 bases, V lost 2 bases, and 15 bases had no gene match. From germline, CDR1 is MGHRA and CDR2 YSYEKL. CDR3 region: CASSQSDRVELRGEQYF. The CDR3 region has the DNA TGCGCCAGCAGCCAATCGGACAGGGTAGAGCTTCGGGGCGAGCAGTACTTC.

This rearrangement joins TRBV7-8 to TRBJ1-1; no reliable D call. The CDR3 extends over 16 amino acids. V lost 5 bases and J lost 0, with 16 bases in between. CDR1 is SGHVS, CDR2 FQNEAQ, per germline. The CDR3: CASSDSRGLMNTEAFF. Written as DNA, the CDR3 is TGTGCCAGCAGCGATTCTCGCGGCTTAATGAACACTGAAGCTTTCTTT.

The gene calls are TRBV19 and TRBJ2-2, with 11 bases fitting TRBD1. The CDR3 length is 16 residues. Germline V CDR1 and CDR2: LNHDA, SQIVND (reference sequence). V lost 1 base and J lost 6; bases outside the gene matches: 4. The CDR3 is CASSIAGTGGPGELFF. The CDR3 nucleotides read TGTGCCAGTAGTATAGCGGGGACAGGGGGACCCGGGGAGCTGTTTTTT.

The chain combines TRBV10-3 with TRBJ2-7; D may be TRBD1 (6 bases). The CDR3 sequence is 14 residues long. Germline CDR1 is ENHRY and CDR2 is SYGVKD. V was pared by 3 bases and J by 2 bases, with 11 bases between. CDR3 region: CAISDGDRTYEQYF. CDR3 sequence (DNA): TGTGCCATCAGTGATGGAGACAGGACCTACGAGCAGTACTTC.

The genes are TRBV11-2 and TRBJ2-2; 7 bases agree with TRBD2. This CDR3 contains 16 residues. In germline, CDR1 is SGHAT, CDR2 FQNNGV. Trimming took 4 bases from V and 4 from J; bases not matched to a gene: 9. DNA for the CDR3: TGTGCCAGCAGCTCATTGACTAGCTTCGTCACCGGGGAGCTGTTTTTT. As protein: CASSSLTSFVTGELFF.